The sequence of this TCR beta chain was determined in a study of blood T cell repertoires in COVID-19. Study summary: PBMCs, B-cell-depleted T cells, or T cells provided the cDNA or gDNA that made up the material.

Seattle participants joined during active infection and were tracked over time. V shed 6 bases and J 15 bases; nucleotides not matched to a gene: 8. Germline-derived CDR1 and CDR2 are LNHDA and SQIVND (reference sequence). This CDR3 contains 14 residues. As handled by the study authors: How many nucleated cells were present was estimated from reference gene primer amplification. Assay: immunoSEQ multiplex PCR; the TCRdb copy retains only in-frame clones and omits some. V and J calls and clone size are given by that table; D and trimming were obtained from the DNA. The profile covers 150,000 to 200,000 clones, with approximately 93% appearing a single time and 1.5% to 2.5% taken by the ten largest.

The rearrangement uses TRBV19 and TRBJ2-1; TRBD2 agrees at 16 bases. The TCR was taken from a woman aged 55-69 years with COVID-19, enrolled during active disease. Sequences were obtained from peripheral blood. CDR3 region: CASSPGLAGGPRFF. CDR3 sequence (DNA): TGTGCCAGTAGCCCGGGACTAGCGGGGGGGCCTCGGTTCTTC.